This record concerns one T cell receptor (beta chain) sequence. This clone's antigen is unknown. The input lacks base qualities; no much larger clone sits a single base away. Participants in the prospective study were enrolled through a virtual design, were aged about 18 to 90 years, and lived in approximately 25 United States geographic areas. In the prospective study, participants were assigned to cohorts based on the clinical history participants reported in a screening survey and a study questionnaire. Each participant in the prospective study had whole blood, serum and a nasopharyngeal or oropharyngeal swab collected by mobile phlebotomists. Over a roughly 2-month period, participants in the prospective study had the option of providing additional blood draws and questionnaires. Blood samples from the prospective study were shipped frozen or at room temperature prior to DNA extraction. CDR1 SGHTA and CDR2 FQGTGA are derived from the germline V gene. The CDR3 covers 13 residues, taking in both the cysteine and the phenylalanine. Only CDR3 DNA remains: 39 bases, in frame from the first base. At the junction V is shortened by 3 bases and J by 5 bases, with 10 bases in between.

The data are from a study of blood T cell repertoires in COVID-19 (dated by TCRdb to about 2020). Turning to the overall study: Samples from collaborators originated in the United States, Italy and Spain and spanned both the acute and convalescent phases of COVID-19. The repertoires were released in a freely available public database meant as a resource for research on the immune response to SARS-CoV-2. Sample metadata almost always included a de-identified subject ID, COVID-19 status, age in years and sex. Deeply sampled blood TCRbeta repertoires from subjects exposed to, actively infected with, or recovered from COVID-19 were included in the dataset. Samples were obtained from the ongoing ImmuneRACE study (first 160 participants) and from roughly 1,300 subjects provided by 6 global collaborators. The prospective study material was composed of cDNA or gDNA derived from T cells, B-cell-depleted T cells, or PBMCs. Where HLA class I and class II types were available, the types were taken from metadata supplied by the sample provider, not from assay-based typing.

Results and caveats for the whole study, not just this receptor: The quantity of clinical and demographic metadata differed by source and by participant and was supplied without curation.

TCRbeta CDR3 regions were amplified from genomic DNA by means of the immunoSEQ Assay, a bias-controlled multiplex PCR. As for the authors' bioinformatics: Within the assay, amplification of reference gene primers was used to estimate how many nucleated cells each sample contained. Sequence reads were collapsed and filtered to measure the absolute abundance of every unique TCRbeta CDR3 rearrangement. For each sample, productive Simpson clonality was calculated as the square root of Simpson's diversity index across productive rearrangements. What TCRdb holds here is the immuneACCESS table cut down to in-frame rearrangements. Part of the clones is not present; checked against another copy, under half of the missing clones reflect an unresolved V gene, and the others are unexplained. The DNA was the basis for D and trimming; V, J and clone size are from that table. The sample table records some 200,000 clones; 87% of these occur just once. Of the sample, approximately 10% falls within the top ten clones.

Sequencing was done on a sample of PBMCs or T cells enriched from blood (not recorded which). The receptor's source is a man between 18 and 29 years old with acute COVID-19. In this chain, TRBV7-3 is recombined with TRBJ2-5; a tentative D call is TRBD2 (6 bases match). The DNA sequence is as follows: TGTGCCAGCAGCTTCGGGAGTTCGGAGACCCAGTACTTC. Translated, this gives CASSFGSSETQYF.